Listed below are T cell receptor beta chains from one sample, sequenced in a study of control samples from healthy donors and cancer patients. Clones were read by immunoSEQ multiplex PCR, and TCRdb kept only the in-frame ones, dropping some. The table records about 89,000 clones, around nine tenths of them present only once. Sequencing input: blood. Every receptor here comes from a young man in good health. Each CDR3 is given with its conserved first and last residue. The order of the fields is J gene, V gene, clone size, CDR3 length, D gene, CDR3 protein, CDR3 DNA. A D gene is named only where the DNA matches it firmly. Expanded clones are given a class, and other clones once, few, many or no size at all.

J: TRBJ2-6; V: TRBV5-1; size: .; length: 15; D: TRBD1; CDR3: CASLQDRAGANVLTF; DNA: TGCGCCAGCCTCCAAGACAGGGCTGGGGCCAACGTCCTGACTTTC
J: TRBJ1-5; V: TRBV21-1; size: once; length: 18; D: .; CDR3: CASSTPPSGTSSNQPQHF; DNA: TGTGCCAGCAGCACCCCCCCTAGCGGGACCTCTAGCAATCAGCCCCAGCATTTT
J: TRBJ2-3; V: TRBV9; size: .; length: 14; D: .; CDR3: CASSVESATDTQYF; DNA: TGTGCCAGCAGCGTAGAGAGCGCCACAGATACGCAGTATTTT
J: TRBJ1-3; V: TRBV5-1; size: .; length: 15; D: .; CDR3: CASSLAGSSGNTIYF; DNA: TGCGCCAGCAGCTTGGCCGGGAGCTCTGGAAACACCATATATTTT
J: TRBJ2-3; V: TRBV6-5; size: .; length: 15; D: TRBD2; CDR3: CASRSEIAGGLVQYF; DNA: TGTGCCAGCCGCTCTGAAATAGCGGGGGGCCTGGTGCAGTATTTT
J: TRBJ2-1; V: TRBV7-2; size: .; length: 15; D: TRBD1; CDR3: CASSEGQLSYNEQFF; DNA: TGTGCCAGCAGCGAGGGACAGCTTTCCTACAATGAGCAGTTCTTC
J: TRBJ2-1; V: TRBV6-5; size: few; length: 12; D: .; CDR3: CASGNSPNEQFF; DNA: TGTGCCAGCGGGAACAGCCCGAATGAGCAGTTCTTC
J: TRBJ1-6; V: TRBV24-1; size: .; length: 16; D: .; CDR3: CATSDFPRAGNSPLHF; DNA: TGTGCCACCAGTGATTTCCCCCGAGCTGGGAATTCACCCCTCCACTTT
J: TRBJ2-4; V: TRBV4-1; size: .; length: 16; D: TRBD1; CDR3: CASSSRQGLVKNIQYF; DNA: TGCGCCAGCAGCTCTCGACAGGGTCTCGTCAAAAACATTCAGTACTTC
J: TRBJ2-1; V: TRBV5-4; size: .; length: 16; D: TRBD1; CDR3: CASSLVGTGGRNEQFF; DNA: TGTGCCAGCAGCTTGGTCGGGACAGGGGGAAGGAATGAGCAGTTCTTC
J: TRBJ2-2; V: TRBV10-3; size: few; length: 18; D: TRBD2; CDR3: CAISETRTSGANTGELFF; DNA: TGTGCCATCAGTGAGACTAGGACTAGCGGGGCGAACACCGGGGAGCTGTTTTTT
J: TRBJ2-1; V: TRBV6-5; size: .; length: 14; D: TRBD2; CDR3: CASSYLAGDNEQFF; DNA: TGTGCCAGCAGTTACCTAGCGGGAGACAATGAGCAGTTCTTC
J: TRBJ2-2; V: TRBV9; size: .; length: 17; D: .; CDR3: CASSVASHGLVTGELFF; DNA: TGTGCCAGCAGCGTAGCGAGTCACGGTCTAGTCACCGGGGAGCTGTTTTTT
J: TRBJ1-5; V: TRBV24-1; size: .; length: 15; D: TRBD1; CDR3: CATKAGGYSNQPQHF; DNA: TGTGCCACCAAAGCAGGGGGCTATAGCAATCAGCCCCAGCATTTT
J: TRBJ2-5; V: TRBV10-3; size: .; length: 16; D: .; CDR3: CAISDSDRKPGETQYF; DNA: TGTGCCATCAGTGATTCGGATCGTAAGCCGGGTGAGACCCAGTACTTC
J: TRBJ1-1; V: TRBV7-9; size: .; length: 14; D: TRBD1; CDR3: CASSWDRVNTEAFF; DNA: TGTGCCAGCAGCTGGGACAGGGTGAACACTGAAGCTTTCTTT
J: TRBJ2-6; V: TRBV30; size: .; length: 14; D: .; CDR3: CAWRGISGANVLTF; DNA: TGTGCCTGGAGAGGGATCTCCGGGGCCAACGTCCTGACTTTC
J: TRBJ2-6; V: TRBV5-1; size: .; length: 17; D: TRBD1; CDR3: CASTRDSTSSGANVLTF; DNA: TGCGCCAGCACCAGGGACAGCACATCCTCTGGGGCCAACGTCCTGACTTTC
J: TRBJ2-5; V: TRBV24-1; size: .; length: 15; D: .; CDR3: CATSDSWTWGETQYF; DNA: TGTGCCACCAGTGATTCCTGGACCTGGGGGGAGACCCAGTACTTC
J: TRBJ2-2; V: TRBV10-1; size: .; length: 16; D: .; CDR3: CASSYQRTRNTGELFF; DNA: TGCGCCAGCAGTTATCAGCGGACGAGAAACACCGGGGAGCTGTTTTTT
J: TRBJ2-7; V: TRBV5-6; size: .; length: 13; D: .; CDR3: CASSPGRYYEQYF; DNA: TGTGCCAGCAGCCCCGGACGGTACTACGAGCAGTACTTC
J: TRBJ2-3; V: TRBV10-3; size: once; length: 15; D: TRBD2; CDR3: CAISAGTSAQDTQYF; DNA: TGTGCCATCAGTGCAGGGACTAGCGCTCAGGATACGCAGTATTTT
J: TRBJ2-1; V: TRBV29-1; size: .; length: 15; D: TRBD1; CDR3: CSVDGGQGEYNEQFF; DNA: TGCAGCGTTGATGGGGGACAGGGGGAATACAATGAGCAGTTCTTC
J: TRBJ2-2; V: TRBV19; size: .; length: 13; D: .; CDR3: CASSSLNTGELFF; DNA: TGTGCCAGTAGTTCTCTGAACACCGGGGAGCTGTTTTTT
J: TRBJ2-2; V: TRBV7-2; size: many; length: 14; D: .; CDR3: CASSFDLYTGELFF; DNA: TGTGCCAGCAGCTTTGACCTCTACACCGGGGAGCTGTTTTTT
J: TRBJ1-2; V: TRBV15; size: .; length: 15; D: .; CDR3: CATSRDQAATYGYTF; DNA: TGTGCCACCAGCAGAGATCAAGCAGCGACCTATGGCTACACCTTC
J: TRBJ2-1; V: TRBV12-3/TRBV12-4; size: .; length: 13; D: .; CDR3: CASSLIRDNEQFF; DNA: TGTGCCAGCAGTTTAATCAGGGACAATGAGCAGTTCTTC
J: TRBJ2-3; V: TRBV10-3; size: .; length: 13; D: TRBD2; CDR3: CAISVAGTDTQYF; DNA: TGTGCCATCAGTGTAGCGGGGACAGATACGCAGTATTTT
J: TRBJ1-3; V: TRBV29-1; size: .; length: 16; D: TRBD1; CDR3: CSVEARTGEGGNTIYF; DNA: TGCAGCGTTGAAGCTCGGACAGGGGAAGGTGGAAACACCATATATTTT
J: TRBJ1-4; V: TRBV30; size: .; length: 14; D: .; CDR3: CAWSGGATNEKLFF; DNA: TGTGCCTGGAGTGGAGGGGCAACTAATGAAAAACTGTTTTTT
J: TRBJ2-1; V: TRBV29-1; size: .; length: 12; D: .; CDR3: CSARSPWNEQFF; DNA: TGCAGCGCCCGGTCCCCTTGGAATGAGCAGTTCTTC
J: TRBJ1-2; V: TRBV6-6; size: once; length: 15; D: TRBD1; CDR3: CASEAGTGEGYGYTF; DNA: TGTGCCAGCGAAGCCGGGACAGGGGAAGGGTATGGCTACACCTTC